The 17 T cell receptor beta chains in this list originate from one sample, sequenced in a study of blood T cell repertoires in COVID-19. Measured with immunoSEQ multiplex PCR; TCRdb has only the in-frame clones, and not every one. The sample lists 200,000 or so clones, about 88% seen once, with 13% to 15% in the top ten. Sequencing used peripheral blood. The source of these receptors is a man aged 25-45 years with active or convalescent COVID-19.

The V call is TRBV4-1, the J call TRBJ2-5, with D possibly TRBD1 on 5 matching bases. With 8 bases removed from V and 0 bases from J, the gap between germline ends came to 19 bases. CDR3 length: 16 amino acids. Germline V gene data show CDR1 as MGHRA and CDR2 as YSYEKL. The CDR3 bases are TGCGCCAGCCGCAATTTGGGGCAGAGTCACCAAGAGACCCAGTACTTC. This gives the protein CASRNLGQSHQETQYF.

This clone was counted a few times. The chain carries TRBV4-1 and TRBJ1-5, with 7 bases aligning to TRBD1. The CDR3 has 13 residues. The V segment lost 2 bases and the J segment 8 bases; nucleotides outside the gene matches: 3. CDR1 and CDR2 (germline): MGHRA, YSYEKL. The DNA for the CDR3 is TGCGCCAGCAGCCAACGGGACAGCGAGCCCCAGCATTTT. It translates to CASSQRDSEPQHF.

This clone was counted once. The CDR3 DNA sequence: TGTGCCAGCAACCTGGGACAGAGCCAAGAGACCCAGTACTTC. Its protein product is CASNLGQSQETQYF. The V gene is TRBV9, the J gene TRBJ2-5, with 7 bases lining up with TRBD1. Germline lookup yields CDR1 SGDLS and CDR2 YYNGEE. After removal of 6 bases from V and 1 base from J, the junction contained 6 bases not matched to a gene. The CDR3 is made up of 14 amino acids.

The V gene is TRBV5-1, the J gene TRBJ2-5; TRBD2 matches 10 bases. Germline V gene data show CDR1 as SGHRS and CDR2 as YFSETQ. The CDR3 is 16 amino acids. V lost 0 bases and J lost 7; bases outside the gene matches: 9. The CDR3 bases are TGCGCCAGCAGCTTGGAACCTAGCGGGGGTTCGGGGACCCAGTACTTC. Its protein product is CASSLEPSGGSGTQYF. Variable domain in full (rest from reference TRBV5-1 and TRBJ2-5): KAGVTQTPRYLIKTRGQQVTLSCSPISGHRSVSWYQQTPGQGLQFLFEYFSETQRNKGNFPGRFSGRQFSNSRSEMNVSTLELGDSALYLCASSLEPSGGSGTQYFGPGTRLLVL.

This clone has only a few counts. The chain employs TRBV12-3 or TRBV12-4 and TRBJ1-2; unclear D gene. With 9 bases removed from V and 4 bases from J, the gap between germline ends came to 9 bases. This CDR3 comprises 11 residues. The CDR3 protein is CASSTAYGYTF. CDR3 nucleotide sequence: TGTGCCAGTTCTACAGCCTATGGCTACACCTTC.

The chain couples TRBV29-1 to TRBJ1-1; D perhaps matches TRBD1 (6 bases). The CDR3 extends over 14 amino acids. From germline, CDR1 is SQVTM and CDR2 ANQGSEA. V was pared by 5 bases and J by 1 base, with 14 bases between. The CDR3 DNA reads as TGCAGCGTTTCAGGTCGACAGGCGAACACTGAAGCTTTCTTT. Amino acids: CSVSGRQANTEAFF.

In its sample, this clone was seen a few times. The chain has TRBV7-2 and TRBJ1-2; 7 bases agree with TRBD1. Germline V gene data show CDR1 as SGHTA and CDR2 as FQGNSA. Losses at the gene ends were 3 bases for V and 7 bases for J; bases not matched to a gene: 8. CDR3 length: 14 residues. CDR3: CASSFYTTGSGYTF. The DNA for the CDR3 is TGTGCCAGCAGCTTCTATACGACAGGGAGTGGCTACACCTTC.

This clone came up a few times. This chain connects TRBV23-1 to TRBJ1-1, with D maybe TRBD1 (6 bases). TRBV23-1 is flagged as an ORF with uncertain function. V was trimmed by 4 bases and J by 4 bases, leaving 13 bases between them. The CDR3 sequence is 14 residues long. CDR3 sequence: CASSPTSGATEAFF. Written as DNA, the CDR3 is TGCGCCAGCAGTCCGACCTCAGGGGCCACTGAAGCTTTCTTT.

J is TRBJ2-7 and V is TRBV18; 7 bases match TRBD1. V dropped 8 bases and J dropped 0; count of bases not matched to a gene: 4. CDR3 length equals 13 residues. The germline V gene has CDR1 KGHSH and CDR2 LQKENI. In nucleotides, the CDR3 is TGTGCCAGCCTGGGACAGAGCTCCTACGAGCAGTACTTC. This encodes CASLGQSSYEQYF.

The J gene is TRBJ2-2, the V gene TRBV29-1; a weak D match, TRBD1 (7 bases). V lost 7 bases and J lost 0, with 9 bases in between. Per germline, CDR1 SQVTM and CDR2 ANQGSEA. The CDR3 consists of 13 residues. Here the CDR3 DNA reads TGCAGCGGCGGGACAGCGAACACCGGGGAGCTGTTTTTT. Amino acid sequence: CSGGTANTGELFF.

The J gene is TRBJ2-1, the V gene TRBV9; no definite D call. Germline V gene lookup returns CDR1 SGDLS and CDR2 YYNGEE. This CDR3 contains 12 residues. V gave up 0 bases and J gave up 10 bases, with 8 bases separating them. The CDR3 DNA is TGTGCCAGCAGCGTAGGCGGAGTCGAGCAGTTCTTC. Translation gives CASSVGGVEQFF.

The J gene is TRBJ1-4, the V gene TRBV5-1; TRBD1 matches 10 bases. V lost 6 bases to trimming and J lost 6 bases; unmatched junction nucleotides: 5. The CDR3 is 14 amino acids. The V gene's germline CDR1 is SGHRS and CDR2 YFSETQ. This CDR3 reads CASTPGQGYEKLFF. The DNA of the CDR3 is TGCGCCAGCACCCCGGGACAGGGGTATGAAAAACTGTTTTTT.

The V gene is TRBV27, the J gene TRBJ2-2, with 12 bases matching TRBD1. The ends lost 5 bases at V and 8 bases at J; junction bases unmatched: 6. This CDR3 is built from 15 residues. Germline V gene data show CDR1 as MNHEY and CDR2 as SMNVEV (reference sequence). CDR3 sequence: CASSQGTGGRGELFF. The CDR3 region has the DNA TGTGCCAGCAGTCAAGGGACAGGGGGCAGGGGGGAGCTGTTTTTT.

J is TRBJ2-7 and V is TRBV6-1; possible D gene TRBD1, 6 bases. CDR1 and CDR2 (germline): MNHNS, SASEGT. V was cut by 2 bases and J by 2 bases, with 13 bases left in between. The CDR3 runs to 15 residues. CDR3 loop: CASSESTGLTYEQYF. Here the CDR3 DNA reads TGTGCCAGCAGTGAATCAACAGGGCTGACCTACGAGCAGTACTTC.

The chain combines TRBV9 with TRBJ1-4, with 8 bases identical to TRBD1. CDR3 length: 16 residues. Germline V gives CDR1 SGDLS, CDR2 YYNGEE. V shed 3 bases and J 6 bases; nucleotides not matched to a gene: 10. CDR3 coding DNA: TGTGCCAGCAGCGCCAACATCGGACAGGGACATGAAAAACTGTTTTTT. It specifies CASSANIGQGHEKLFF.

The CDR3 nucleotides read TGCGCCAGCAGCCAACCCGACAGGGGCCACCGCAATGGCTACACCTTC. Translation gives CASSQPDRGHRNGYTF. The chain carries TRBV4-1 and TRBJ1-2; 8 nucleotides align to TRBD1. CDR1 MGHRA and CDR2 YSYEKL come from the germline V gene. Trimming took 2 bases from V and 6 from J; bases not matched to a gene: 11. The CDR3 extends over 16 amino acids.

The V and J genes are TRBV2 and TRBJ2-6, with 9 bases lining up with TRBD1. CDR1 and CDR2 (germline): SNHLY, FYNNEI. CDR3 length equals 16 residues. With 5 bases clipped from V and 2 bases from J, the junction kept 4 bases outside the gene matches. CDR3 amino acids: CASSRDRAPGANVLTF. The CDR3 DNA sequence: TGTGCCAGCAGTCGGGACAGGGCACCTGGGGCCAACGTCCTGACTTTC.